This T cell receptor (beta chain) was profiled in a study of beta chain features in type 1 diabetes. This clone has just a few counts. Distinct nucleotide sequences in the sample also encode this CDR3. All of the isolated RNA was reverse transcribed, so expressed TCRB transcripts were sequenced. Some clones are missing from TCRdb's copy, which holds only in-frame ones; the method was immunoSEQ multiplex PCR. The data contain 150,000 to 200,000 clones, about 13% of them seen just once; the ten biggest clones take up 0.55% to 0.8%. The junction had 3 bases not matched to a gene; V was cut back by 5 bases and J by 4 bases. This CDR3 has 13 residues. Germline loops: CDR1 SGHTA, CDR2 FQGNSA.

This clonotype was sampled from a woman aged 18-35 years in good health. The chain combines TRBV7-2 with TRBJ1-2; 8 bases fit TRBD1. Sequenced material: central memory CD4+ T cells from blood. The CDR3 is CASSPGTGYGYTF. The CDR3 nucleotides are TGTGCCAGCAGCCCTGGGACAGGCTATGGCTACACCTTC.